This entry lists 8 T cell receptor beta chains sequenced from one sample in a study of T cell changes during pregnancy in multiple sclerosis. The data were produced by immunoSEQ multiplex PCR, yet TCRdb's version contains in-frame clones alone and is incomplete. The sample carries some 57,000 clones, less than 95% recorded once. The specimen was CD4+ T cells from peripheral blood mononuclear cells, collected after pregnancy. These receptors were collected from a female donor in good health, enrolled as a control in a pregnancy study.

The chain uses TRBV7-2 and TRBJ1-1; weak D call: TRBD1 (6 bases). Germline CDR1 is SGHTA and CDR2 is FQGNSA. The CDR3 is made up of 15 amino acids. Trimming pared 3 bases from V and 5 bases from J, leaving 16 bases between. The CDR3 here is CASSFLDSKTTEAFF. CDR3 coding DNA: TGTGCCAGCAGCTTTCTGGACAGCAAGACGACTGAAGCTTTCTTT.

The rearrangement links TRBV11-2 to TRBJ1-2; D uncertain. Germline V gene lookup returns CDR1 SGHAT and CDR2 FQNNGV. V was pared by 0 bases and J by 5 bases, with 10 bases between. This CDR3 has 14 residues. The DNA of the CDR3 is TGTGCCAGCAGCTTAGAGGCAGGTGGTTATGGCTACACCTTC. It translates to CASSLEAGGYGYTF. The entire variable domain, with the rest obtained from reference TRBV11-2 and TRBJ1-2, is as follows: EAGVAQSPRYKIIEKRQSVAFWCNPISGHATLYWYQQILGQGPKLLIQFQNNGVVDDSQLPKDRFSAERLKGVDSTLKIQPAKLEDSAVYLCASSLEAGGYGYTFGSGTRLTVV.

The gene calls are TRBV5-3 and TRBJ1-3; D not resolved. TRBV5-3 is an ORF; its function is uncertain. CDR3 size: 11 residues. Between the trimmed V and J ends, which lost 6 bases and 4 bases, there was a span of 5 bases. CDR3 DNA sequence: TGTGCCAGAATATCCGGAAACACCATATATTTT. This sequence encodes CARISGNTIYF.

The chain employs TRBV11-3 and TRBJ2-1; 16 bases map to TRBD2. CDR1 and CDR2 (germline): SGHNT, YENEEA. This CDR3 spans 17 amino acids. The V and J ends lost 5 bases and 6 bases, in that order; junction bases with no gene match: 7. The CDR3 spells CASSITGTSGGANEQFF. CDR3 in DNA: TGTGCCAGCAGCATTACCGGGACTAGCGGGGGGGCCAATGAGCAGTTCTTC.

V is TRBV14 and J is TRBJ2-5; tentatively, D is TRBD1 (5 bases). CDR3 length: 14 residues. The ends were cut back, 0 bases at V and 3 bases at J, with 8 bases in the middle. Germline loops: CDR1 SGHDN, CDR2 FVKESK. CDR3 in DNA: TGTGCCAGCAGCCAAGATCCCAGGGAAGAGACCCAGTACTTC. Its protein is CASSQDPREETQYF. The whole variable domain, remainder taken from reference TRBV14 and TRBJ2-5, is EAGVTQFPSHSVIEKGQTVTLRCDPISGHDNLYWYRRVMGKEIKFLLHFVKESKQDESGMPNNRFLAERTGGTYSTLKVQPAELEDSGVYFCASSQDPREETQYFGPGTRLLVL.

The DNA for the CDR3 is TGTGCCAGCAGTTACGGGCAGAGAACCCCTGAAGCTTTCTTT. Protein product: CASSYGQRTPEAFF. The gene calls are TRBV6-6 and TRBJ1-1, with D unresolved. Trimming removed 2 bases at V and 6 bases at J, with 13 bases between. Germline V gene data show CDR1 as MNHNY and CDR2 as SVGAGI (reference sequence). This CDR3 has 14 residues.

There are a few counts of this clone. V usage is TRBV19 and J usage is TRBJ1-1, with D possibly matching TRBD1 (5 bases). From germline, CDR1 is LNHDA and CDR2 SQIVND (reference sequence). The V and J ends lost 3 bases and 1 base respectively, with 9 bases between them. This CDR3 spans 14 amino acids. The CDR3 is CASSILGQNTEAFF. CDR3 DNA: TGTGCCAGTAGTATTCTCGGACAGAACACTGAAGCTTTCTTT.

This chain uses TRBV10-3 with TRBJ1-3; 8 bases are a match to TRBD1. Unmatched junction bases numbered 8, after V lost 4 bases and J lost 0 bases. The CDR3 is made up of 17 amino acids. Germline CDR1 is ENHRY and CDR2 is SYGVKD. CDR3 DNA: TGTGCCATCAGTGGGGCCGGGACAGGTCGCTCTGGAAACACCATATATTTT. Translated, it gives CAISGAGTGRSGNTIYF.